This entry lists 15 T cell receptor beta chains sequenced from one sample in a study of glioma-infiltrating T cells. Amplification of TCR alpha and beta CDR3 regions from RNA used iRepertoire nested multiplex PCR. TCRdb fed the multiplex PCR reads into MiXCR, producing one record per CDR3 protein. Of some 150,000 distinct CDR3 sequences in the sample, around 40% were seen once. Sample: glioma tissue, nonneoplastic brain tissue, or PBMCs (not recorded which). The source is a human donor with low-grade glioma or glioblastoma, undergoing nonglioma brain surgery, or in good health (not recorded which).

In regard to this clonotype: Because it lacks the conserved phenylalanine or tryptophan at the end, this CDR3 is likely a read error. The chain employs TRBV20-1 and TRBJ2-5; D might be TRBD2 (6 bases). The CDR3 consists of 13 residues. Trimming took off 5 bases at V and 0 bases at J, with 10 bases between the two ends. The germline V gene has CDR1 DFQATT and CDR2 SNEGSKA (reference sequence). CDR3 residues: CSAAGTYQETQYL. The CDR3 nucleotides are TGCAGTGCTGCCGGGACTTACCAAGAGACCCAGTACCTC.

V is TRBV5-4 and J is TRBJ1-1; 9 positions match TRBD1. CDR3 size: 15 residues. V was pared by 4 bases and J by 1 base, with 5 bases of the junction left unmatched. Germline-derived CDR1 and CDR2 are SGHNT and YYREEE (reference sequence). CDR3 protein: CASSPMDRGNTEAFF. The CDR3 region has the DNA TGTGCCAGCAGCCCGATGGACAGGGGGAACACTGAAGCTTTCTTT.

The J gene is TRBJ1-2, the V gene TRBV15; 7 positions agree with TRBD1. The CDR3 spans 13 residues. Per germline, CDR1 LNHNV and CDR2 YYDKDF (reference sequence). V lost 8 bases and J lost 0; bases outside the gene matches: 3. The CDR3 DNA follows: TGTGCCACCGGGACAGAAACTAACTATGGCTACACCTTC. Residues: CATGTETNYGYTF.

The chain has TRBV3-1 and TRBJ2-7; 11 bases match TRBD2. The trim removed 3 bases at V and 4 bases at J, leaving 2 bases unmatched. The CDR3 spans 14 residues. Germline loops: CDR1 LGHDT, CDR2 YNNKEL (reference sequence). The CDR3 DNA reads TGTGCCAGCAGCCATACTAGCGGGAGTTACGAGCAGTACTTC. Protein sequence: CASSHTSGSYEQYF.

The chain is built from TRBV18 and TRBJ2-1; TRBD1 aligns across 10 bases. Germline CDR1 KGHSH, CDR2 LQKENI. The CDR3 loop spans 16 amino acids. The J segment lost 9 bases and the V segment lost 4 bases, leaving 12 bases of the junction unmatched. For the CDR3, the DNA is TGTGCCAGCTCACAAGGGACAGGGGTAGAAAGGGGTGAGCAGTTCTTC. Residues: CASSQGTGVERGEQFF.

This clonotype was seen at least ten times. V is TRBV6-1 and J is TRBJ2-3; 9 bases line up with TRBD2. V was pared by 5 bases and J by 6 bases, with 6 bases of the junction left unmatched. Germline-derived CDR1 and CDR2 are MNHNS and SASEGT. This CDR3 is built from 14 residues. In DNA, the CDR3 is TGTGCCAGCAGTTCGGGACTAGCATCTGATACGCAGTATTTT. Translation: CASSSGLASDTQYF.

This clonotype was recorded a few times. The chain joins TRBV4-2 to TRBJ1-1; D unclear. Germline V lookup: CDR1 LGHNA, CDR2 YNFKEQ. V lost 4 bases, J lost 5 bases, and 14 bases lay in between. The CDR3 has 14 amino acids. CDR3 region: CASSRDIIGTEAFF. The CDR3 bases are TGTGCCAGCAGCCGCGACATTATTGGGACTGAAGCTTTCTTT.

This clonotype was picked up a small number of times. V is TRBV6-1 and J is TRBJ1-2, with D uncertain. Trimming took 0 bases from V and 3 from J, leaving 17 bases between them. From germline, CDR1 is MNHNS and CDR2 SASEGT. The CDR3 covers 17 residues. Written as DNA, the CDR3 is TGTGCCAGCAGTGAAGCGCTTCGTGCGGGGTTGGACTATGGCTACACCTTC. Translation: CASSEALRAGLDYGYTF.

This clonotype was detected ten times or more. This sequence joins TRBV3-1 and TRBJ1-3, with D perhaps TRBD1 (5 bases). Germline lookup yields CDR1 LGHDT and CDR2 YNNKEL (reference sequence). Trimming left V 2 bases short and J 8 bases short, with 10 bases between. The CDR3 totals 13 residues. The CDR3 sequence is CASSQPGEYTIYF. The CDR3 region has the DNA TGTGCCAGCAGCCAACCGGGGGAGTACACCATATATTTT. Full variable domain (outside the CDR3, taken from reference TRBV3-1 and TRBJ1-3): DTAVSQTPKYLVTQMGNDKSIKCEQNLGHDTMYWYKQDSKKFLKIMFSYNNKELIINETVPNRFSPKSPDKAHLNLHINSLELGDSAVYFCASSQPGEYTIYFGEGSWLTVV.

Comment on this clonotype: A clone one base away is much larger, so this may be a read error. The V gene is TRBV6-5, the J gene TRBJ1-5; the D is unclear. In germline, CDR1 is MNHEY, CDR2 SVGAGI. The CDR3 length is 15 residues. Between the trimmed V and J ends, which lost 5 bases and 5 bases, there was a span of 16 bases. The CDR3 reads CASSTDAMADQPQHF. The CDR3, as DNA: TGTGCCAGCAGTACGGACGCCATGGCGGATCAGCCCCAGCATTTT.

About this clonotype itself: With a much larger clone just one base away, this may be a read error. The rearrangement uses TRBV6-1 and TRBJ2-3; D is perhaps TRBD1 or TRBD2 (6 bases each). From germline, CDR1 is MNHNS and CDR2 SASEGT. This CDR3 is 16 amino acids long. This chain's CDR3 is CASTPFWDTSTDTKYF. The CDR3 nucleotides read TGTGCCAGCACCCCCTTTTGGGACACTAGCACAGATACGAAGTATTTT.

Only a few counts were recorded for this clonotype. The chain couples TRBV20-1 to TRBJ2-3; the D is unclear. Per germline, CDR1 DFQATT and CDR2 SNEGSKA (reference sequence). V lost 4 bases and J lost 2, with 7 bases in between. There are 12 residues in the CDR3. CDR3 in amino acids: CSANQNTDTQYF. DNA of the CDR3: TGCAGTGCTAATCAGAACACAGATACGCAGTATTTT.

This clonotype was counted at least ten times. The chain carries TRBV6-1 and TRBJ1-6; D unclear. The V gene lost 6 bases and the J gene lost 8 bases, with 14 bases spanning the gap. Germline V gene lookup returns CDR1 MNHNS and CDR2 SASEGT. There are 14 residues in the CDR3. The chain's CDR3 is CASRRTKTDSPLHF. DNA of the CDR3: TGTGCCAGCAGGCGGACCAAGACGGATTCACCCCTCCACTTT.

This clonotype occurred a few times. V usage is TRBV7-2 and J usage is TRBJ1-3, with D unclear. CDR1 is SGHTA and CDR2 is FQGNSA in the germline V gene. CDR3 length: 14 amino acids. V was clipped by 4 bases and J by 2 bases, with 9 bases between them. The CDR3, as DNA: TGTGCCAGCAGCTCGGACCTCCCTGGAAACACCATATATTTT. Residues: CASSSDLPGNTIYF.

This clonotype was seen ten or more times. The chain employs TRBV28 and TRBJ2-1; D might be TRBD1 or TRBD2, each matching 6 bases. CDR1 and CDR2 from the germline V gene are MDHEN and SYDVKM. Trimming took 6 bases from V and 13 from J, leaving 13 bases between them. The length of the CDR3 is 11 residues. CDR3 loop: CASRAPGAQFF. The CDR3 region has the DNA TGTGCCAGCAGGGCTCCGGGGGCCCAGTTCTTC.